This T cell receptor beta chain was obtained from a study of cytomegalovirus exposure and HLA in healthy donors. This clone occurred a few times. Its antigen remains unknown. Study conclusions and caveats: As a later analysis revealed, the rate of TCR association differed by HLA locus, with DRB1 most and HLA-C fewest. Rare sequences made up most TCRs, while some public TCRs were found in many donors. The study labeled fewer than 200 TCR beta chains cytomegalovirus-associated.

13 Jbeta primers and 60 Vbeta primers were used for the PCR. Here immunoSEQ multiplex PCR was the method, and the copy in TCRdb shows in-frame clones only, minus some. The data show around 110,000 clones, 65% to 85% seen once. In germline, CDR1 is MDHEN, CDR2 SYDVKM. The length of the CDR3 is 17 residues. V gave up 6 bases and J gave up 6 bases; unmatched junction bases: 14. Sequences were obtained from PBMCs. This clonotype originated in a man aged 25-45 years in good health and CMV-seronegative. This chain connects TRBV28 to TRBJ2-1; 10 bases are a match to TRBD2. The CDR3 loop reads CASSPGPLAGEVNEQFF. The CDR3, as DNA: TGTGCCAGCAGCCCCGGTCCCCTAGCGGGAGAGGTCAATGAGCAGTTCTTC.